Listed here are 3 T cell receptor beta chains from one sample, sequenced in a study of CD8+ T cells in alopecia areata. The authors extracted RNA and reverse transcribed it into cDNA as the sequencing template. Sequencing was performed with immunoSEQ multiplex PCR; in TCRdb, only in-frame clones are kept and a portion is missing. The sample shows over 100,000 clones, about 49% of them seen only once. Sequenced material: CD8+ T cells sorted from blood, taken at week 0. These receptors all come from a human donor with alopecia areata.

J is TRBJ1-1 and V is TRBV5-4, with D unresolved. Germline CDR1 reads SGHNT; CDR2 reads YYREEE (reference sequence). The CDR3 has 16 residues. Trimming shortened V by 4 bases and J by 0 bases, and 16 bases separated the two germline ends. CDR3 bases: TGTGCCAGCAGCCTCCTCCCCGGACTCATGAACACTGAAGCTTTCTTT. Its translation is CASSLLPGLMNTEAFF.

The chain recombines TRBV29-1 with TRBJ1-2, with 9 bases lining up with TRBD1. CDR1 is SQVTM, CDR2 ANQGSEA, per germline. V lost 6 bases to trimming and J lost 5 bases; unmatched junction nucleotides: 10. This CDR3 comprises 14 residues. CDR3 bases: TGCAGCGTGGACCCTCCCGGGACAGGGTATGGCTACACCTTC. Its translation: CSVDPPGTGYGYTF.

This clone was seen more than once but under ten times. The chain joins TRBV9 to TRBJ1-3; a possible D gene is TRBD1 (6 bases). V was clipped by 4 bases and J by 2 bases, with 13 bases between them. The CDR3 runs 15 residues. Germline CDR1 is SGDLS and CDR2 is YYNGEE. CDR3 coding DNA: TGTGCCAGCAGCACAACAGGGTCGGCTGGAAACACCATATATTTT. Translation: CASSTTGSAGNTIYF.